The 25 T cell receptor beta chains below come from one sample, sequenced in a study of shared clonotypes between healthy human individuals. TCRdb's copy holds only in-frame clones and misses some; the assay was immunoSEQ multiplex PCR. This sample has some 2,000,000 clones, with roughly 95% found just once. The sequenced sample was naive CD4+ T cells sorted from blood. Specified subset: CD45RA+ positively selected. These receptors all come from a man younger than 30 in good health.

The V call is TRBV5-1, the J call TRBJ2-7; tentatively, D is TRBD2 (5 bases). V lost 0 bases to trimming and J lost 4 bases, with 17 bases between them. Germline-derived CDR1 and CDR2 are SGHRS and YFSETQ. The CDR3 runs 16 residues. DNA of the CDR3: TGCGCCAGCAGCTTGGCCCCTGGGAGCGGTGGATACGAGCAGTACTTC. Translation gives CASSLAPGSGGYEQYF.

The rearrangement links TRBV29-1 to TRBJ2-5, with D possibly TRBD2 on 7 matching bases. This CDR3 is 14 amino acids long. CDR1 and CDR2 from the germline V gene are SQVTM and ANQGSEA. V was clipped by 6 bases and J by 4 bases, with 18 bases between them. The CDR3 DNA follows: TGCAGCGTCGCCTTTGGGGGAGGGGGAGAGACCCAGTACTTC. Protein product: CSVAFGGGGETQYF.

The genes are TRBV6-1 and TRBJ1-2, with 7 bases matching TRBD1. J gave up 4 bases and V 3 bases, and 5 bases lay outside the gene matches. This CDR3 is 14 amino acids long. Per the germline V gene, CDR1 is MNHNS and CDR2 is SASEGT. In nucleotides, the CDR3 is TGTGCCAGCAGTGACAGGGGGACGATCTATGGCTACACCTTC. This codes for CASSDRGTIYGYTF.

This chain connects TRBV29-1 to TRBJ2-7, with D perhaps TRBD1 or TRBD2 (6 bases each). Germline-derived CDR1 and CDR2 are SQVTM and ANQGSEA. The CDR3 loop spans 13 amino acids. V was clipped by 5 bases and J by 0 bases, with 11 bases between them. CDR3 amino acids: CSVRGGTSYEQYF. The DNA for the CDR3 is TGCAGCGTTCGAGGGGGGACCTCCTACGAGCAGTACTTC.

V is TRBV7-9 and J is TRBJ1-1; the D is unclear. CDR1 SEHNR and CDR2 FQNEAQ come from the germline V gene (reference sequence). The CDR3 extends over 12 amino acids. V was cut by 4 bases and J by 3 bases, with 6 bases left in between. The CDR3 coding sequence is TGTGCCAGCAGCTCCCATTACACTGAAGCTTTCTTT. Amino acids: CASSSHYTEAFF.

This rearrangement joins TRBV18 to TRBJ2-2; the D call may be TRBD1 or TRBD2 (5 bases each). The germline V gene encodes CDR1 KGHSH and CDR2 LQKENI. Between the trimmed V and J ends, which lost 6 bases and 2 bases, there was a span of 16 bases. CDR3 length equals 16 residues. The CDR3 here is CASSPRDGDNTGELFF. The CDR3 coding sequence is TGTGCCAGCTCCCCCCGGGACGGAGACAACACCGGGGAGCTGTTTTTT.

The genes are TRBV5-6 and TRBJ1-1; TRBD1 is a possible D gene (5 bases). CDR3 length: 14 amino acids. CDR1 SGHDT and CDR2 YYEEEE come from the germline V gene. The ends were cut back, 4 bases at V and 5 bases at J, with 15 bases in the middle. CDR3: CASSLGDVGTEAFF. CDR3 bases: TGTGCCAGCAGCCTGGGGGACGTGGGGACTGAAGCTTTCTTT.

The V call is TRBV28, the J call TRBJ2-7; D not certain. This CDR3 comprises 11 residues. Germline-derived CDR1 and CDR2 are MDHEN and SYDVKM. The V gene lost 1 base and the J gene lost 6 bases, with 4 bases spanning the gap. CDR3 coding DNA: TGTGCCAGCAGTTTATCCGTCGAGCAGTACTTC. Its translation is CASSLSVEQYF.

This chain links TRBV6-6 with TRBJ2-1; 7 bases align to TRBD2. Looked up from germline, CDR1 is MNHNY and CDR2 is SVGAGI (reference sequence). V dropped 8 bases and J dropped 5; count of bases not matched to a gene: 12. This CDR3 contains 15 residues. CDR3 nucleotides: TGTGCCAGCTTGACCCGGCGGGAGTTCCACAATGAGCAGTTCTTC. This gives the protein CASLTRREFHNEQFF.

The gene calls are TRBV7-9 and TRBJ1-6; D is undetermined. This CDR3 is built from 13 residues. Germline-derived CDR1 and CDR2 are SEHNR and FQNEAQ (reference sequence). Trimming cost V 4 bases and J 8 bases, with 9 bases left between them. The CDR3, as DNA: TGTGCCAGCAGCTGGACGTTAGATTCACCCCTCCACTTT. Translation: CASSWTLDSPLHF.

The rearrangement links TRBV28 to TRBJ2-6; TRBD1 aligns across 9 bases. Looked up from germline, CDR1 is MDHEN and CDR2 is SYDVKM. The junction had 6 bases not matched to a gene; V was cut back by 8 bases and J by 1 base. The CDR3 is 16 amino acids. The CDR3 loop is CASGTGLRSGANVLTF. CDR3 DNA sequence: TGTGCCAGCGGGACAGGGCTCAGATCTGGGGCCAACGTCCTGACTTTC.

The sample holds one count of this clone. This chain uses TRBV2 with TRBJ2-5; D is tentatively TRBD1 or TRBD2 (5 bases each). This CDR3 is built from 14 residues. Germline lookup yields CDR1 SNHLY and CDR2 FYNNEI. V lost 1 base to trimming and J lost 5 bases, with 11 bases between them. The CDR3 nucleotides read TGTGCCAGCAGTGAAGGACGAGGGGACGAGACCCAGTACTTC. It yields the protein CASSEGRGDETQYF.

This sequence joins TRBV19 and TRBJ1-2; 7 bases are a match to TRBD1. This CDR3 has 16 amino acids. V gave up 2 bases and J gave up 3 bases; unmatched junction bases: 9. Germline values: CDR1 LNHDA, CDR2 SQIVND (reference sequence). CDR3 sequence: CASSIPGGGGDYGYTF. The CDR3 nucleotides read TGTGCCAGTAGTATACCCGGTGGAGGGGGCGACTATGGCTACACCTTC.

The chain recombines TRBV7-9 with TRBJ2-5; the D gene could be TRBD1 or TRBD2 (5 bases each). V lost 5 bases to trimming and J lost 5 bases, with 12 bases between them. Per the germline V gene, CDR1 is SEHNR and CDR2 is FQNEAQ (reference sequence). This CDR3 contains 13 residues. CDR3 sequence reads: CASSRVWGETQYF. The DNA of the CDR3 is TGTGCCAGCAGCCGGGTGTGGGGGGAGACCCAGTACTTC.

The gene calls are TRBV21-1 and TRBJ1-2. TRBV21-1 is given as a pseudogene. This CDR3 spans 13 amino acids. CDR3 sequence reads: CASSKAKREGYTF. The DNA of the CDR3 is TGTGCCAGCAGCAAAGCTAAACGGGAAGGCTACACCTTC.

The CDR3 spells CASSLNPARTSGGAVGQETQYF. The DNA of the CDR3 is TGCGCCAGCAGCTTGAACCCTGCCCGGACTAGCGGGGGGGCGGTGGGCCAAGAGACCCAGTACTTC. The V and J genes are TRBV5-1 and TRBJ2-5; 15 nucleotides match TRBD2. The CDR3 runs to 22 residues. After removal of 1 base from V and 1 base from J, the junction contained 17 bases not matched to a gene. CDR1 is SGHRS and CDR2 is YFSETQ in the germline V gene.

This chain joins TRBV5-1 and TRBJ2-5; a possible D gene is TRBD2 (5 bases). This CDR3 comprises 15 residues. With 4 bases removed from V and 1 base from J, the gap between germline ends came to 14 bases. From germline, CDR1 is SGHRS and CDR2 YFSETQ. CDR3: CASSPSPDSQETQYF. The CDR3 DNA reads as TGCGCCAGCAGCCCGAGCCCGGACTCCCAAGAGACCCAGTACTTC.

This rearrangement joins TRBV5-1 to TRBJ1-4, with TRBD1 identical over 7 bases. Trimming cost V 7 bases and J 8 bases; bases outside gene matches: 11. Germline V gene lookup returns CDR1 SGHRS and CDR2 YFSETQ. The length of the CDR3 is 14 residues. CDR3 nucleotides: TGCGCCAGCGTCGACAGGGTTTCAAGGGAAAAACTGTTTTTT. It translates to CASVDRVSREKLFF.

V and J are TRBV5-1 and TRBJ2-5, with TRBD1 matching 9 bases. The length of the CDR3 is 16 residues. Germline V gene data show CDR1 as SGHRS and CDR2 as YFSETQ. Germline trimming cut 0 bases from V and 1 base from J; bases unmatched to any gene: 4. CDR3 in amino acids: CASSLGGQGSQETQYF. The CDR3 nucleotides are TGCGCCAGCAGCTTGGGAGGACAGGGGAGCCAAGAGACCCAGTACTTC.

V gene TRBV6-1 combines with J gene TRBJ2-2; no reliable D call. Germline V lookup: CDR1 MNHNS, CDR2 SASEGT. The germline V and J ends were trimmed by 7 bases and 6 bases, with 12 bases remaining between them. This CDR3 is 13 amino acids long. In nucleotides, the CDR3 is TGTGCCAGCATCCTTATCAGAGCCGGGGAGCTGTTTTTT. It translates to CASILIRAGELFF.

This chain uses TRBV9 with TRBJ2-5, with D perhaps matching TRBD1 or TRBD2 (6 bases each). V was trimmed by 6 bases and J by 1 base, leaving 19 bases between them. From germline, CDR1 is SGDLS and CDR2 YYNGEE. There are 16 residues in the CDR3. CDR3 in amino acids: CASTPRGGAGQETQYF. CDR3 nucleotides: TGTGCCAGCACCCCCAGAGGGGGAGCGGGCCAAGAGACCCAGTACTTC.

The CDR3 bases are TGTGCCAGCAGTGAACGGGGGACAGGGACCCAGCCCCAGCATTTT. Translated, it gives CASSERGTGTQPQHF. The chain is built from TRBV2 and TRBJ1-5; 9 bases are shared with TRBD1. The V gene end was trimmed by 2 bases and the J gene end by 7 bases; junction bases not matched to a gene: 6. The CDR3 contains 15 residues. Germline V gene lookup returns CDR1 SNHLY and CDR2 FYNNEI.

J is TRBJ1-4 and V is TRBV19; the match to TRBD1 covers 12 bases. The junction had 5 bases not matched to a gene; V was cut back by 8 bases and J by 10 bases. The CDR3 is 13 residues long. The germline CDR1 and CDR2 sequences are LNHDA and SQIVND (reference sequence). The CDR3 region has the DNA TGTGCCAGTTGTGGGACAGGGGGCGGAAAACTGTTTTTT. Amino acid sequence: CASCGTGGGKLFF.

This chain uses TRBV4-1 with TRBJ1-6; no definite D call. Germline V gene lookup returns CDR1 MGHRA and CDR2 YSYEKL. Between the trimmed V and J ends, which lost 2 bases and 7 bases, there was a span of 21 bases. This CDR3 region has 18 residues. The CDR3 is CASSQMGNDWLQNSPLHF. The CDR3 nucleotides are TGCGCCAGCAGCCAAATGGGGAATGACTGGCTGCAGAATTCACCCCTCCACTTT.

J is TRBJ1-3 and V is TRBV18; 10 bases are a match to TRBD1. J gave up 5 bases and V 3 bases, and 10 bases lay outside the gene matches. Per germline, CDR1 KGHSH and CDR2 LQKENI. The CDR3 runs 17 residues. The CDR3 loop reads CASSPRVTGQGRNTIYF. Here the CDR3 DNA reads TGTGCCAGCTCACCCCGGGTAACGGGACAGGGGAGAAACACCATATATTTT.